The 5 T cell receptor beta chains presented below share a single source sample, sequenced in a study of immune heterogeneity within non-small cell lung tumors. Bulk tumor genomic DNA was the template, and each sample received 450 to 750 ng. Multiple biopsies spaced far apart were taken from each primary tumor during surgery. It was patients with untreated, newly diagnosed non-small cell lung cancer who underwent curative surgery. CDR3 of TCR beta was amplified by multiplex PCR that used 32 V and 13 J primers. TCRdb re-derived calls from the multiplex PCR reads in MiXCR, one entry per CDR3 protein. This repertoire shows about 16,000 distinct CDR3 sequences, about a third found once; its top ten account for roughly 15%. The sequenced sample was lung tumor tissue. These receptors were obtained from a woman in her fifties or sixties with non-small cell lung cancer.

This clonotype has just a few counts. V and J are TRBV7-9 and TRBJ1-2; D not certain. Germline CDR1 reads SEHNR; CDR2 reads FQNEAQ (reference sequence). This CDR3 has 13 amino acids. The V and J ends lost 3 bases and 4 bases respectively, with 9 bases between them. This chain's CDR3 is CASSLQHSYGYTF. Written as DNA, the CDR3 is TGTGCCAGCAGCTTGCAGCATTCCTATGGCTACACCTTC.

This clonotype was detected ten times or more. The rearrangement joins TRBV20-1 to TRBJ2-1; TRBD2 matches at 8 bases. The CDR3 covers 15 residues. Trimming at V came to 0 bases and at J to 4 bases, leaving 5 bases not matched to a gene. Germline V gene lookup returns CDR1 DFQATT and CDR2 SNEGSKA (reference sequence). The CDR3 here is CSARDSTSGYNEQFF. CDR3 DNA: TGCAGTGCTAGAGATTCAACTAGCGGTTACAATGAGCAGTTCTTC.

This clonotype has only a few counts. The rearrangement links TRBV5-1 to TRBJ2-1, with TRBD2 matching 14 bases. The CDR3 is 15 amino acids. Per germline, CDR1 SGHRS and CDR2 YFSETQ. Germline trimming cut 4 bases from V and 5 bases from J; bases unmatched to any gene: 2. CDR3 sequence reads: CASSPGLAGDNEQFF. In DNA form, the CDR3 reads TGCGCCAGCAGCCCGGGACTAGCGGGGGACAATGAGCAGTTCTTC. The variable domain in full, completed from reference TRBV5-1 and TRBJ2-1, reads KAGVTQTPRYLIKTRGQQVTLSCSPISGHRSVSWYQQTPGQGLQFLFEYFSETQRNKGNFPGRFSGRQFSNSRSEMNVSTLELGDSALYLCASSPGLAGDNEQFFGPGTRLTVL.

CDR3 DNA: TGTGCCAGCAGTGCGACAGGGCCCACAGATACGCAGTATTTT. Protein: CASSATGPTDTQYF. V gene TRBV6-2 or TRBV6-3 combines with J gene TRBJ2-3, with TRBD1 identical over 7 bases. Germline V gene data show CDR1 as MNHEY and CDR2 as SVGEGT. CDR3 length: 14 amino acids. With V trimmed by 5 bases and J by 2 bases, 4 bases remained unmatched.

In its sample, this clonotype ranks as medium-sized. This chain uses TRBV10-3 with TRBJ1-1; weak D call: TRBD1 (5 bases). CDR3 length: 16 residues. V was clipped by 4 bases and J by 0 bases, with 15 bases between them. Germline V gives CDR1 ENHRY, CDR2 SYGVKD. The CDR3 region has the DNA TGTGCCATCAGTGGTGGTACGGGGCTGATGAACACTGAAGCTTTCTTT. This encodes CAISGGTGLMNTEAFF.